This T cell receptor beta chain was recorded in a study of OX40 agonist ivuxolimab in advanced cancers. Broadly, across the study: Ivuxolimab was a fully human IgG2 agonistic monoclonal antibody targeting the costimulatory receptor OX40 (CD134). In the dose-escalation cohort, roughly 82% of patients were male, and the mean age was 60 years with a range of about 20 to 79. Partial responses occurred in three dose-escalation patients, of whom one had hepatocellular carcinoma and two had cutaneous melanoma. Intravenous ivuxolimab was administered to patients every 2 weeks at six dose levels: 0.01, 0.1, 0.3, 1.5, 3 and 10 mg/kg. The purpose of peripheral TCRbeta sequencing was to test whether ivuxolimab changed TCR sequence diversity and led to clonal T-cell expansion. The paper describes the monotherapy dose-escalation part (N of about 47 patients) of the phase I trial of ivuxolimab. Patients were allowed to have had prior anti-PD-1, anti-PD-L1 or anti-CTLA-4 therapy, and more than 35% of the dose-escalation patients had been treated with checkpoint inhibitors. Among the roughly 54 dose-escalation patients, around 20 had hepatocellular carcinoma, around 15 melanoma, 9 renal cell carcinoma and 9 head and neck cancer.

The investigation overall reported the following: Antigen specificity was not determined for the clonally expanded peripheral T cells. Clonal expansion of both CD4+ and CD8+ blood T cells was observed from baseline to week 6 at doses 0.1 to 3.0 mg/kg. Low levels of normalized T-cell clonal expansion were also seen in some nonresponding patients. In the 0.1-3.0 mg/kg groups, partial responders were among the patients with the lowest normalized peripheral clonal expansion, particularly in CD8+ T cells. After ivuxolimab, expanded clones were on average more numerous among CD8+ T cells than among CD4+ T cells.

Points on this clone: The target of this receptor is not known. The record has no base qualities; no much larger clone is one base away.

Patients with a history of autoimmune disease or receiving systemic immunosuppression were excluded from the trial. Peripheral blood for TCR sequencing was drawn from every dose cohort at baseline, at cycle 4 day 1 and at cycle 7 day 1. The samples were drawn from a first-in-human, open-label, multicenter phase I dose-escalation trial of ivuxolimab. Adults with locally advanced or metastatic melanoma, renal cell carcinoma, hepatocellular carcinoma or head and neck squamous cell carcinoma were enrolled in the trial. Before TCR sequencing, CD4+ T cells and CD8+ T cells were sorted from peripheral blood as separate populations. CDR1 is given as LNHDA and CDR2 as SQIVND, both from the germline V gene (reference sequence). CDR3 length: 18 amino acids, cysteine to phenylalanine. Here the CDR3 DNA is all that survives: 54 bases in frame from base 1. Clipping removes 0 bases from V and 6 bases from J, with 12 as the unmatched junction base count.

To sequence the TCRbeta CDR3 region, genomic DNA was isolated from the sorted cells. The immunoSEQ Assay was used to sequence the TCRbeta CDR3 regions. What TCRdb holds here is the immuneACCESS table cut down to in-frame rearrangements. Part of the clones is not present; checked against another copy, under half of the missing clones reflect an unresolved V gene, and the others are unexplained. The sample data list fewer than 85,000 clones, and 80% to 85% of these were observed just once. Around 4.5% of the sample comes from the top ten. Rearrangement joined TRBV19 to TRBJ2-3; TRBD2 agrees with 10 junctional bases. The sequencing used CD4+ or CD8+ T cells sorted from blood, collected in a trial of the OX40 agonist ivuxolimab. This receptor was taken from an adult with an advanced solid tumor such as melanoma, head and neck, liver or kidney cancer. The CDR3 protein: CASSIDRLAGGSGDTQYF. The base sequence is TGTGCCAGTAGTATAGACCGCTTAGCGGGGGGCTCTGGGGATACGCAGTATTTT.